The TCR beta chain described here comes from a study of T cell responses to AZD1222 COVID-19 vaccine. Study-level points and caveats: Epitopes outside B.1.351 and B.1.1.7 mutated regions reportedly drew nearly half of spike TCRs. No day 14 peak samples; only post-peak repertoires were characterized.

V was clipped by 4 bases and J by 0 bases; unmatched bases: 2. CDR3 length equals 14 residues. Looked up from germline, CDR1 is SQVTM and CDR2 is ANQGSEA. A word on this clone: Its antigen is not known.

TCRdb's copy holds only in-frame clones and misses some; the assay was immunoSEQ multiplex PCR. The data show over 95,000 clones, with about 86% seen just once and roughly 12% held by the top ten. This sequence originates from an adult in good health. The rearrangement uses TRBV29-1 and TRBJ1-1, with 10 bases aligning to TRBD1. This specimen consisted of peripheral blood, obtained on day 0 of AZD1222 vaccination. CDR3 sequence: CSVVDRGVNTEAFF. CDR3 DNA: TGCAGCGTTGTGGACAGGGGGGTGAACACTGAAGCTTTCTTT.